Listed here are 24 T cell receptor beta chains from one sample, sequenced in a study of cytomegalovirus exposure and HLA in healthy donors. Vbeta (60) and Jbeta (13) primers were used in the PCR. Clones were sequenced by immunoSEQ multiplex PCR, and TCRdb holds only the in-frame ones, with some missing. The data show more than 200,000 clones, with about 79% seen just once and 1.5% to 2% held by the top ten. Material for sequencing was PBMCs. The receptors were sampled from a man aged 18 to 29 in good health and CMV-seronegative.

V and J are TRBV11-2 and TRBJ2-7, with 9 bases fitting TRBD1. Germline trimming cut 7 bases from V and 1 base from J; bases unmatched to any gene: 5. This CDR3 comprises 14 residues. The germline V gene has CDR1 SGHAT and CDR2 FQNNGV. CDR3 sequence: CASTYGTGSYEQYF. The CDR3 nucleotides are TGTGCCAGCACTTATGGGACAGGGTCCTACGAGCAGTACTTC.

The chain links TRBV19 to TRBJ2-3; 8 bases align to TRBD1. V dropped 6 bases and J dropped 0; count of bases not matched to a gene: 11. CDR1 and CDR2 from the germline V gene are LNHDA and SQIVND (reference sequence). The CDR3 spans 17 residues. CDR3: CASSPRRTGTSTDTQYF. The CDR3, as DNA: TGTGCCAGTAGCCCCCGTAGGACAGGGACGAGCACAGATACGCAGTATTTT.

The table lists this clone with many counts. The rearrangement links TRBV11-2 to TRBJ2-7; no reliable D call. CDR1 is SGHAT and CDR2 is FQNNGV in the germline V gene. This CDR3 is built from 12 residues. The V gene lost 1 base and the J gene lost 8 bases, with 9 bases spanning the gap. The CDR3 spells CASSLGPHKQYF. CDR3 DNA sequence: TGTGCCAGCAGCTTAGGGCCACATAAGCAGTACTTC.

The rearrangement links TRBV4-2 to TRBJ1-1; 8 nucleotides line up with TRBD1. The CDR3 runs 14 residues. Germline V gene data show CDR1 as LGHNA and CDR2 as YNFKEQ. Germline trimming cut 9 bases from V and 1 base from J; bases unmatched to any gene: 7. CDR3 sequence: CASRQGITNTEAFF. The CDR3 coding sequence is TGTGCCAGTAGACAGGGGATCACGAACACTGAAGCTTTCTTT.

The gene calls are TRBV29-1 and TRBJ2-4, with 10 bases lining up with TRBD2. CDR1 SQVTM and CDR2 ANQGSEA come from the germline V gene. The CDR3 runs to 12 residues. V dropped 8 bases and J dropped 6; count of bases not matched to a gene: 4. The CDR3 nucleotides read TGCAGCTTAAGGACTAGCGGAAACATTCAGTACTTC. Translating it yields CSLRTSGNIQYF.

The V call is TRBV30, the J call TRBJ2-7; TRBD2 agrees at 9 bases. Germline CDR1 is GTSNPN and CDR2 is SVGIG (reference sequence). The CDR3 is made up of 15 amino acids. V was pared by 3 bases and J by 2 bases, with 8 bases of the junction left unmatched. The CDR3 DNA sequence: TGTGCCTGGAGGGGGAAGCGGGGGGCCGCCTACGAGCAGTACTTC. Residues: CAWRGKRGAAYEQYF. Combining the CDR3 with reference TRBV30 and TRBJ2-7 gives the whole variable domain SQTIHQWPATLVQPVGSPLSLECTVEGTSNPNLYWYRQAAGRGLQLLFYSVGIGQISSEVPQNLSASRPQDRQFILSSKKLLLSDSGFYLCAWRGKRGAAYEQYFGPGTRLTVT.

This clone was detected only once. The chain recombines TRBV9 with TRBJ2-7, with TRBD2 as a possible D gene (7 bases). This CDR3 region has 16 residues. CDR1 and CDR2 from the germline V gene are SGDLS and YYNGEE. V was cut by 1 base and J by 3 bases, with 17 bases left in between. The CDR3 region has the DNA TGTGCCAGCAGCGTATCCGGGGGGCAGGACCTCTACGAGCAGTACTTC. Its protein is CASSVSGGQDLYEQYF.

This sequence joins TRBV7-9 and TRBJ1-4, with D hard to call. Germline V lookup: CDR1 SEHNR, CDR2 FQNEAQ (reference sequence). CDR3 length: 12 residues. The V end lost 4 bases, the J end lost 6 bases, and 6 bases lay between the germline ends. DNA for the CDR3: TGTGCCAGCAGCTGGCCCGATGAAAAACTGTTTTTT. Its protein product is CASSWPDEKLFF.

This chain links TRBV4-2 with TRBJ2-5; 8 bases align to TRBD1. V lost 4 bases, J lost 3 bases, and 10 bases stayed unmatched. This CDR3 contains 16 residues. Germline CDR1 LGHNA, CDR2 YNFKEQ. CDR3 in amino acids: CASSRWGDRTEETQYF. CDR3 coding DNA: TGTGCCAGCAGCCGATGGGGGGACAGGACCGAAGAGACCCAGTACTTC.

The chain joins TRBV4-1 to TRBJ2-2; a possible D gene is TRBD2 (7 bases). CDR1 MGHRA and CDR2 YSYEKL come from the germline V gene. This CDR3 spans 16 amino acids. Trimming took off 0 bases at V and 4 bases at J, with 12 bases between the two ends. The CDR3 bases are TGCGCCAGCAGCCAAGAAGGGGGGGCCTTCACCGGGGAGCTGTTTTTT. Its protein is CASSQEGGAFTGELFF.

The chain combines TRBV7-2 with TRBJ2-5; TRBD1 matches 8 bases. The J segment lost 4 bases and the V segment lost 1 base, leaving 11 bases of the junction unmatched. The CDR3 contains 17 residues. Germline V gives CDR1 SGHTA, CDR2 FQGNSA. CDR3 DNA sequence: TGTGCCAGCAGCTTAGAGGCTAGGGGCAGGGGGCGAGAGACCCAGTACTTC. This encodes CASSLEARGRGRETQYF.

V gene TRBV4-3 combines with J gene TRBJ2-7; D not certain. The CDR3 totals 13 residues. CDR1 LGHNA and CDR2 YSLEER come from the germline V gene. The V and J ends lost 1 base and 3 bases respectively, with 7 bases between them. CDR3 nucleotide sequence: TGCGCCAGCAGCCAAGGAATAGACTACGAGCAGTACTTC. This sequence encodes CASSQGIDYEQYF.

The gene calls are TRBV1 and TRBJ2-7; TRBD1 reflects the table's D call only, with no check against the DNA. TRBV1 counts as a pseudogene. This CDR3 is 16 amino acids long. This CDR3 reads CTSSQGNRAHSYEQYF. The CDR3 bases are TGCACCAGCAGCCAAGGGAACAGGGCCCACTCCTACGAGCAGTACTTC.

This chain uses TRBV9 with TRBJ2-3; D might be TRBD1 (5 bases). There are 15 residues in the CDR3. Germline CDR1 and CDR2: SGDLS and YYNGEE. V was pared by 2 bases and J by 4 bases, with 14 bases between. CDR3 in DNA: TGTGCCAGCAGCGTGGGTCGCGCAGGGCCAGATACGCAGTATTTT. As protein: CASSVGRAGPDTQYF. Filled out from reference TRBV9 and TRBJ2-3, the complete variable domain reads DSGVTQTPKHLITATGQRVTLRCSPRSGDLSVYWYQQSLDQGLQFLIQYYNGEERAKGNILERFSAQQFPDLHSELNLSSLELGDSALYFCASSVGRAGPDTQYFGPGTRLTVL.

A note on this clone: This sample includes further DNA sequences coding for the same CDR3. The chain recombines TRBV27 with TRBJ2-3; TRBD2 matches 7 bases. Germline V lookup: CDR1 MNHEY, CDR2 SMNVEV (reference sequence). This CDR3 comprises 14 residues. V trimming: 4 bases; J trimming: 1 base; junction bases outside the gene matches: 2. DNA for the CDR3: TGTGCCAGCAGTTCACTAGCGCGCACAGATACGCAGTATTTT. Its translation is CASSSLARTDTQYF.

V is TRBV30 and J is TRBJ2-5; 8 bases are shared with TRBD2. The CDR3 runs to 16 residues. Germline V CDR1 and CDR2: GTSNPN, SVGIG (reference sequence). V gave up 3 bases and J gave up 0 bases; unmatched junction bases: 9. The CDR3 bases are TGTGCCTGGAGGGGGGTAGGCGGGAGGTACCAAGAGACCCAGTACTTC. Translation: CAWRGVGGRYQETQYF.

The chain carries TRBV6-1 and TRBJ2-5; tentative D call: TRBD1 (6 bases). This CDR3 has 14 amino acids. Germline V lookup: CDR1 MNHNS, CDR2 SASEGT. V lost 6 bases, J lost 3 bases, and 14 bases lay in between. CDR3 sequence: CASRKGDAEETQYF. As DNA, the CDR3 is TGTGCCAGCAGGAAGGGGGACGCAGAAGAGACCCAGTACTTC.

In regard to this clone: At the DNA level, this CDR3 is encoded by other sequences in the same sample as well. CDR3 sequence (DNA): TGTGCCAGCAGTTCAGCGGGGAATTCACCCCTCCACTTT. It is translated as CASSSAGNSPLHF. V gene TRBV25-1 combines with J gene TRBJ1-6; D call uncertain. This CDR3 has 13 residues. V shed 5 bases and J shed 7 bases, with 9 bases lying between them. Germline loops: CDR1 MGHDK, CDR2 SYGVNS.

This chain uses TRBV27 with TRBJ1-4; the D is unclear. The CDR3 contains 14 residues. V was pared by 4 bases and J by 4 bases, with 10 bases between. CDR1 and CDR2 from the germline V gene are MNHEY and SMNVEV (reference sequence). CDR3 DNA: TGTGCCAGCAGTTCGGGGATGAGTAATGAAAAACTGTTTTTT. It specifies CASSSGMSNEKLFF.

CDR3: CASSSRQSDTQYF. CDR3 DNA sequence: TGTGCCAGCAGCTCGCGACAATCAGATACGCAGTATTTT. This chain connects TRBV11-1 to TRBJ2-3; no definite D call. The CDR3 spans 13 residues. Trimming stripped 4 bases from V and 4 bases from J, with 9 bases between. Germline V gives CDR1 SGHAT, CDR2 FQDESV (reference sequence). The full variable domain, completed using reference TRBV11-1 and TRBJ2-3, is EAEVAQSPRYKITEKSQAVAFWCDPISGHATLYWYRQILGQGPELLVQFQDESVVDDSQLPKDRFSAERLKGVDSTLKIQPAELGDSAMYLCASSSRQSDTQYFGPGTRLTVL.

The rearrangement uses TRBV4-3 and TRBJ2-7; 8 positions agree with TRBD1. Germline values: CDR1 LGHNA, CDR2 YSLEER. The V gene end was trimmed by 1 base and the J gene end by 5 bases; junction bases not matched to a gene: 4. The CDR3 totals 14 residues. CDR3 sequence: CASSQGQGSDEQYF. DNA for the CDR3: TGCGCCAGCAGCCAAGGACAGGGGAGCGACGAGCAGTACTTC.

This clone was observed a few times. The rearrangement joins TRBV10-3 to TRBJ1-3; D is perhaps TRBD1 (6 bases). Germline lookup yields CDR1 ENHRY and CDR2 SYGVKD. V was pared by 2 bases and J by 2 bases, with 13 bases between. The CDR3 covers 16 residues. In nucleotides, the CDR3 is TGTGCCATCAGTGAGCGCCCCGAGGGGGCTGGAAACACCATATATTTT. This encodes CAISERPEGAGNTIYF.

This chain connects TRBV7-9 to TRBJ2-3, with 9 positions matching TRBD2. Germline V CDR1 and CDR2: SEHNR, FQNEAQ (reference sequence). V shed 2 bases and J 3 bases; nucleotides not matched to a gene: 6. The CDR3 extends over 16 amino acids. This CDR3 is CASSLMAGGRTDTQYF. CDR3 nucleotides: TGTGCCAGCAGCTTAATGGCGGGGGGGCGGACAGATACGCAGTATTTT.

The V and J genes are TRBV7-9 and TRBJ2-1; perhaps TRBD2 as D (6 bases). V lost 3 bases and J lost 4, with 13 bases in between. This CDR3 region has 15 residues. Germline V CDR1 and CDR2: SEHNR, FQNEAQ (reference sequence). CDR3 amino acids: CASSFDGRRYNEQFF. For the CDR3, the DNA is TGTGCCAGCAGCTTCGATGGGAGGAGGTACAATGAGCAGTTCTTC.